The next 6 T cell receptor beta chains were all read from a single sample in a study of blood T cells in healthy people across ages. A second about 7 to 12 cycle PCR used barcoded and J-beta primers. MiXCR was run by TCRdb on the 5' RACE reads, yielding one entry per CDR3 protein. Among about 780,000 distinct CDR3 sequences listed, 35% to 60% were seen once. The sample taken for sequencing was blood. The receptors stem from a man older than 75 in good health.

This chain connects TRBV7-8 to TRBJ2-2; tentatively, D is TRBD1 (8 bases). The CDR3 has 16 amino acids. Trimming stripped 5 bases from V and 1 base from J, with 14 bases between. Germline V gene data show CDR1 as SGHVS and CDR2 as FQNEAQ. This chain's CDR3 is CASSTGGGKNTGELFF. The CDR3, as DNA: TGTGCCAGCAGCACAGGGGGGGGAAAGAACACCGGGGAGCTGTTTTTT.

This clonotype occurred many times. CDR3 nucleotide sequence: TGTGCCAGCAGTCGACTTCCCTACGAGCAGTACTTC. Protein: CASSRLPYEQYF. The chain is built from TRBV7-4 and TRBJ2-7; D is ambiguous. The CDR3 runs to 12 residues. The germline V gene encodes CDR1 SGHVT and CDR2 SQSDAQ. Deletions cut 6 bases from V and 2 bases from J, with 8 bases between. Full variable domain (rest looked up from reference TRBV7-4 and TRBJ2-7): GAGVSQSPRYKVAKRGRDVALRCDSISGHVTLYWYRQTLGQGSEVLTYSQSDAQRDKSGRPSGRFSAERPERSVSTLKIQRTEQGDSAVYLCASSRLPYEQYFGPGTRLTVT.

This clonotype has more than one count but fewer than ten. The chain couples TRBV5-1 to TRBJ2-5; possibly TRBD2 for D (6 bases). Germline lookup yields CDR1 SGHRS and CDR2 YFSETQ. Trimming pared 0 bases from V and 0 bases from J, leaving 9 bases between. The CDR3 extends over 15 amino acids. CDR3 protein: CASSLEGLNQETQYF. In nucleotides, the CDR3 is TGCGCCAGCAGCTTGGAGGGACTTAACCAAGAGACCCAGTACTTC.

This clonotype occurred a few times. The chain employs TRBV9 and TRBJ2-1, with D tentatively TRBD2 (7 bases). Germline CDR1 is SGDLS and CDR2 is YYNGEE. CDR3 size: 15 residues. Trimming removed 7 bases from V and 7 bases from J, with 21 bases in between. CDR3 sequence reads: CASGDRGGGTNEQFF. DNA for the CDR3: TGTGCCAGCGGCGATAGGGGGGGAGGGACAAATGAGCAGTTCTTC.

The chain combines TRBV12-3 or TRBV12-4 with TRBJ2-5; no firm D call. CDR3 length: 14 amino acids. Trimming took 6 bases from V and 5 from J, leaving 16 bases between them. This chain's CDR3 is CASRGNQTWETQYF. The DNA for the CDR3 is TGTGCCAGCAGGGGGAACCAGACCTGGGAGACCCAGTACTTC.

As concerns this clonotype: A read error may produce the germline difference seen at one junction end. The rearrangement joins TRBV4-2 to TRBJ2-1; 13 bases line up with TRBD2. There are 17 residues in the CDR3. In germline, CDR1 is LGHNA, CDR2 YNFKEQ. The chain's CDR3 is CAGSPGLAGVSYNEQFF. The CDR3 DNA reads TGTGCCGGCAGCCCCGGACTAGCGGGAGTCTCCTACAATGAGCAGTTCTTC.